This TCR beta chain was retrieved from a study of graft-versus-host responses after intestinal transplantation. Looking at the study overall: Recipients received multivisceral, liver-intestinal, or isolated intestinal transplants. Overall study findings and caveats: There was an association between peak levels of circulating GvH clones and early post-transplant HvG declines. GvH clones occurred in recipient marrow; some first appeared in ileum or blood.

Note on this clone: The antigen is unknown.

TCRdb keeps only in-frame clones here, not all; method: immunoSEQ multiplex PCR. Altogether around 100,000 clones are present, about 90% being singletons, with the ten largest covering about 1%. This CDR3 has 14 amino acids. After removal of 10 bases from V and 3 bases from J, the junction contained 10 bases not matched to a gene. Germline assignment: CDR1 ENHRY and CDR2 SYGVKD. The rearrangement uses TRBV10-3 and TRBJ1-1; 8 bases map to TRBD1. The TCR sequence derives from a human donor who received an intestinal transplant. Material: unstimulated CD4+ T cells sorted from spleen or lymph node cells, obtained before intestinal transplant. The CDR3, as DNA: TGTGCCACCCGCCCCGGACAGGGAGACACTGAAGCTTTCTTT. Its protein product is CATRPGQGDTEAFF.